The 21 T cell receptor beta chains in this list originate from one sample, sequenced in a study of control samples from healthy donors and cancer patients. Method: immunoSEQ multiplex PCR; TCRdb's copy keeps in-frame clones and lacks some. This sample has roughly 89,000 clones, with 91% found just once. Sequencing was carried out using blood. These receptors were obtained from a man over 45 in good health.

The V and J genes are TRBV7-2 and TRBJ2-4; TRBD1 might be the D (6 bases). In germline, CDR1 is SGHTA, CDR2 FQGNSA. V was shortened by 7 bases and J by 2 bases, with 12 bases between the two germline ends. The CDR3 totals 14 residues. The CDR3 protein is CASTLGQTKNIQYF. In DNA form, the CDR3 reads TGTGCCAGCACCTTGGGACAAACCAAAAACATTCAGTACTTC.

This rearrangement joins TRBV19 to TRBJ2-1, with 8 bases matching TRBD2. This CDR3 has 14 residues. Trimming removed 9 bases from V and 5 bases from J; junction bases left unmatched: 9. From germline, CDR1 is LNHDA and CDR2 SQIVND (reference sequence). The CDR3 spells CASRLAGIHNEQFF. CDR3 nucleotides: TGTGCCAGCCGCCTAGCGGGCATCCACAATGAGCAGTTCTTC. The variable domain in full, completed from reference TRBV19 and TRBJ2-1, reads DGGITQSPKYLFRKEGQNVTLSCEQNLNHDAMYWYRQDPGQGLRLIYYSQIVNDFQKGDIAEGYSVSREKKESFPLTVTSAQKNPTAFYLCASRLAGIHNEQFFGPGTRLTVL.

The J gene is TRBJ1-2, the V gene TRBV5-1, with D unresolved. Germline V CDR1 and CDR2: SGHRS, YFSETQ. CDR3 size: 14 residues. V was shortened by 3 bases and J by 4 bases, with 13 bases between the two germline ends. The CDR3 spells CASSSGSKSYGYTF. CDR3 nucleotides: TGCGCCAGCAGCTCCGGTTCGAAGTCCTATGGCTACACCTTC.

This clone was recorded once. This chain uses TRBV5-1 with TRBJ1-2, with D unresolved. Per germline, CDR1 SGHRS and CDR2 YFSETQ. There are 13 residues in the CDR3. V was trimmed by 2 bases and J by 1 base, leaving 6 bases between them. DNA for the CDR3: TGCGCCAGCAGCTTAACACATAACTATGGCTACACCTTC. Translation gives CASSLTHNYGYTF.

This chain connects TRBV27 to TRBJ1-5; no clear D. The CDR3 is 13 residues long. V gave up 0 bases and J gave up 3 bases, with 3 bases separating them. Germline lookup yields CDR1 MNHEY and CDR2 SMNVEV (reference sequence). The DNA of the CDR3 is TGTGCCAGCAGTTTATCGCACAATCAGCCCCAGCATTTT. Translated, it gives CASSLSHNQPQHF.

This chain links TRBV11-2 with TRBJ1-1; D is possibly TRBD1 (5 bases). The germline CDR1 and CDR2 sequences are SGHAT and FQNNGV. V gave up 5 bases and J gave up 5 bases, with 21 bases separating them. The CDR3 is 16 residues long. CDR3 coding DNA: TGTGCCAGCAGCCAAAAGGGGACCGGGTGGAGTACTGAAGCTTTCTTT. As protein: CASSQKGTGWSTEAFF.

For this clone: This CDR3 is also generated by other DNA sequences in the sample. The rearrangement links TRBV5-1 to TRBJ2-1, with D unclear. The ends were cut back, 0 bases at V and 0 bases at J, with 7 bases in the middle. The germline gives CDR1 SGHRS, CDR2 YFSETQ. The CDR3 covers 15 residues. CDR3 protein: CASSLEQSSYNEQFF. The CDR3 DNA follows: TGCGCCAGCAGCTTGGAGCAGAGCTCCTACAATGAGCAGTTCTTC.

CDR3 protein: CASSLVGDGNTEAFF. The CDR3 DNA reads TGTGCCAGCAGCTTAGTAGGGGATGGGAACACTGAAGCTTTCTTT. This chain joins TRBV7-9 and TRBJ1-1; D possibly corresponds to TRBD1 (5 bases). Germline V gene sequence: CDR1 SEHNR, CDR2 FQNEAQ (reference sequence). Trimming cost V 1 base and J 1 base, with 10 bases left between them. This CDR3 is built from 15 residues.

A single count supports this clone. The V gene is TRBV4-3, the J gene TRBJ1-4, with a possible D match to TRBD1 (6 bases). Germline CDR1 reads LGHNA; CDR2 reads YSLEER. The CDR3 totals 16 residues. The V and J ends lost 0 bases and 7 bases respectively, with 15 bases between them. In DNA form, the CDR3 reads TGCGCCAGCAGCCAAGAAATGGCAACAGGGATTGAAAAACTGTTTTTT. This sequence encodes CASSQEMATGIEKLFF.

The V gene is TRBV7-2, the J gene TRBJ1-2; D ambiguous. The germline V and J ends were trimmed by 1 base and 3 bases, with 9 bases remaining between them. Germline V CDR1 and CDR2: SGHTA, FQGNSA. The CDR3 covers 14 residues. In nucleotides, the CDR3 is TGTGCCAGCAGCTTAGTAATCTCCGACTATGGCTACACCTTC. Residues: CASSLVISDYGYTF. The variable domain in full, with the rest retrieved from reference TRBV7-2 and TRBJ1-2, is GAGVSQSPSNKVTEKGKDVELRCDPISGHTALYWYRQSLGQGLEFLIYFQGNSAPDKSGLPSDRFSAERTGGSVSTLTIQRTQQEDSAVYLCASSLVISDYGYTFGSGTRLTVV.

The chain carries TRBV19 and TRBJ1-1, with D possibly being TRBD1 (5 bases). Germline CDR1 LNHDA, CDR2 SQIVND (reference sequence). V lost 4 bases, J lost 1 base, and 7 bases lay in between. There are 13 residues in the CDR3. The CDR3 loop is CASSSRENTEAFF. In nucleotides, the CDR3 is TGTGCCAGTAGTAGCAGGGAGAACACTGAAGCTTTCTTT.

The genes are TRBV24-1 and TRBJ1-5; D possibly corresponds to TRBD1 (5 bases). This CDR3 spans 14 amino acids. The V end lost 3 bases, the J end lost 9 bases, and 14 bases lay between the germline ends. CDR1 and CDR2 (germline): KGHDR, SFDVKD. In DNA form, the CDR3 reads TGTGCCACCAGTGATGCGGGACCTAACCCGCCCCAGCATTTT. It codes for CATSDAGPNPPQHF.

This CDR3 is CASSFVDAGELFF. CDR3 sequence (DNA): TGTGCCAGCAGTTTTGTGGACGCCGGGGAGCTGTTTTTT. This sequence joins TRBV27 and TRBJ2-2; D not resolved. Germline V gene data show CDR1 as MNHEY and CDR2 as SMNVEV (reference sequence). Deletions cut 3 bases from V and 6 bases from J, with 8 bases between. The CDR3 runs to 13 residues.

V usage is TRBV19 and J usage is TRBJ1-5; D uncertain. Trimming took 3 bases from V and 5 from J, leaving 14 bases between them. Germline V lookup: CDR1 LNHDA, CDR2 SQIVND (reference sequence). There are 15 residues in the CDR3. As DNA, the CDR3 is TGTGCCAGTAGTATCGGTTTGTGGATCGATCAGCCCCAGCATTTT. As protein: CASSIGLWIDQPQHF.

The chain links TRBV19 to TRBJ1-6; 7 bases match TRBD1. Germline CDR1 reads LNHDA; CDR2 reads SQIVND (reference sequence). V was pared by 3 bases and J by 7 bases, with 6 bases of the junction left unmatched. The CDR3 extends over 15 amino acids. CDR3 in DNA: TGTGCCAGTAGTATTCCCGAGACAGGGAATTCACCCCTCCACTTT. Its translation is CASSIPETGNSPLHF.

V usage is TRBV6-2 or TRBV6-3 and J usage is TRBJ2-1, with TRBD1 identical over 9 bases. The CDR3 loop spans 14 amino acids. V was pared by 6 bases and J by 3 bases, with 3 bases of the junction left unmatched. Per germline, CDR1 MNHEY and CDR2 SVGEGT. Here the CDR3 DNA reads TGTGCCAGCAGCGGACAGGGGAGCTACAATGAGCAGTTCTTC. This encodes CASSGQGSYNEQFF.

The chain employs TRBV7-2 and TRBJ1-1; D not certain. Germline lookup yields CDR1 SGHTA and CDR2 FQGNSA. This CDR3 region has 14 residues. V gave up 1 base and J gave up 6 bases, with 12 bases separating them. The CDR3 is CASSLGPVIAEAFF. Here the CDR3 DNA reads TGTGCCAGCAGCTTAGGTCCAGTGATCGCTGAAGCTTTCTTT. The entire variable domain, with the rest obtained from reference TRBV7-2 and TRBJ1-1, is as follows: GAGVSQSPSNKVTEKGKDVELRCDPISGHTALYWYRQSLGQGLEFLIYFQGNSAPDKSGLPSDRFSAERTGGSVSTLTIQRTQQEDSAVYLCASSLGPVIAEAFFGQGTRLTVV.

The chain employs TRBV15 and TRBJ1-2; no reliable D call. V was clipped by 0 bases and J by 4 bases, with 9 bases between them. The CDR3 loop spans 14 amino acids. Germline loops: CDR1 LNHNV, CDR2 YYDKDF (reference sequence). CDR3 sequence: CATSRDLAGYGYTF. CDR3 nucleotide sequence: TGTGCCACCAGCAGAGATCTGGCTGGCTATGGCTACACCTTC.

The V gene is TRBV19, the J gene TRBJ2-7; tentatively, D is TRBD1 or TRBD2 (5 bases each). This CDR3 comprises 16 residues. Between the trimmed V and J ends, which lost 5 bases and 3 bases, there was a span of 20 bases. Germline V gene sequence: CDR1 LNHDA, CDR2 SQIVND (reference sequence). CDR3 bases: TGTGCCAGTAGTGCCGTTCTCGGGACGGCTCTCTACGAGCAGTACTTC. The encoded protein is CASSAVLGTALYEQYF.

Written as DNA, the CDR3 is TGTGCCAGCAGTTTCGACATTACCGGGACTAGGAGTCCCCAGTACTTC. This sequence encodes CASSFDITGTRSPQYF. V gene TRBV7-8 combines with J gene TRBJ2-5; 8 nucleotides match TRBD2. V lost 6 bases and J lost 9; bases outside the gene matches: 18. The CDR3 spans 16 residues. Germline loops: CDR1 SGHVS, CDR2 FQNEAQ.

The J gene is TRBJ2-1, the V gene TRBV3-1 (or the pseudogene TRBV3-2); 9 positions agree with TRBD2. The germline V gene encodes CDR1 LGHDT and CDR2 YNNKEL (reference sequence). This CDR3 has 15 amino acids. Trimming cost V 3 bases and J 7 bases; bases outside gene matches: 7. This CDR3 reads CASSHRGLAKNEQFF. The DNA for the CDR3 is TGTGCCAGCAGCCATCGGGGACTAGCTAAGAATGAGCAGTTCTTC.